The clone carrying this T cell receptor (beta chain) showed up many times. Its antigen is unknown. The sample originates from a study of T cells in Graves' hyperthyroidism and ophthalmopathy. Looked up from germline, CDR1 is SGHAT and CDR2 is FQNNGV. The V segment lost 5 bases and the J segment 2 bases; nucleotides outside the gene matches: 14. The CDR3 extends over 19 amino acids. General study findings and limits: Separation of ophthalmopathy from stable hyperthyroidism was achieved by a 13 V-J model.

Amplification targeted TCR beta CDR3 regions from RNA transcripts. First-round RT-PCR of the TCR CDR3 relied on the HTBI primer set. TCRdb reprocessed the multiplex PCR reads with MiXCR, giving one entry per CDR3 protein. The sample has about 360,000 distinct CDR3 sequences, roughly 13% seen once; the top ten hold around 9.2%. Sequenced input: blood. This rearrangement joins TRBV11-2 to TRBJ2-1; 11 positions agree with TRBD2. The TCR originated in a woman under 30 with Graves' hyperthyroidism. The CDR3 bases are TGTGCCAGCAGCAAAGGGCGACTAGCGGGGCGTAGGGCCTACAATGAGCAGTTCTTC. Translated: CASSKGRLAGRRAYNEQFF.